The present TCR beta chain was sequenced within a study of cytomegalovirus exposure and HLA in healthy donors. For the study at large: Clustering assigned around 77% of the approximately 430 genotyped donors to the Caucasian-associated ancestry cluster. The study's findings and limits: Reports credit the classifier with highly specific, highly sensitive diagnosis of cytomegalovirus status. In a later analysis, parvovirus B19, influenza, CMV and Epstein-Barr virus appeared linked to several top co-occurrence clusters.

A note on this clone: Its cognate antigen is unknown.

There are 14 residues in the CDR3. V dropped 7 bases and J dropped 1; count of bases not matched to a gene: 6. Germline CDR1 and CDR2: MDHEN and SYDVKM. Use of 60 Vbeta and 13 Jbeta primers characterized the PCR. Under the authors' procedure: There were about 86 million unique TCR beta chains by a later count, and some 12 million of them were shared. The repertoire was sequenced with immunoSEQ multiplex PCR; TCRdb's copy has only in-frame clones and lacks some. That table supplies the V and J calls and clone size; D and trimming were determined from the DNA. The sample contains some 170,000 clones, 70% to 80% of which appear only once.

Material: PBMCs. The rearrangement joins TRBV28 to TRBJ1-1, with 7 nucleotides matching TRBD1. This TCR came from a woman aged 40 to 50 in good health and CMV-seronegative. The CDR3 nucleotides read TGTGCCAGCATTAAGGGGACAGAGAACACTGAAGCTTTCTTT. Protein sequence: CASIKGTENTEAFF. Full variable domain (rest looked up from reference TRBV28 and TRBJ1-1): DVKVTQSSRYLVKRTGEKVFLECVQDMDHENMFWYRQDPGLGLRLIYFSYDVKMKEKGDIPEGYSVSREKKERFSLILESASTNQTSMYLCASIKGTENTEAFFGQGTRLTVV.